This T cell receptor beta chain was recorded in a study of graft-versus-host responses after intestinal transplantation. Germline V lookup: CDR1 SNHLY, CDR2 FYNNEI. V was trimmed by 8 bases and J by 5 bases, leaving 15 bases between them. The CDR3 is made up of 13 amino acids. Plates contained 200,000 CFSE-labeled responder cells and 200,000 irradiated, violet-dye-labeled stimulator cells. Sequenced by immunoSEQ multiplex PCR; TCRdb stores in-frame clones only, minus some. This sample carries around 6,000 clones, roughly 33% of them seen once, and the ten largest clones take around 31%. The V gene is TRBV2, the J gene TRBJ2-5; D perhaps matches TRBD1 (5 bases). This receptor was identified in a human patient who received an intestinal transplant. The sample consisted of alloreactive CD8+ T cells from a mixed lymphocyte reaction culture, taken before intestinal transplant. The subset was: CFSE-low proliferating T cells sorted from roughly 6-day pre-transplant mixed lymphocyte reaction (GvH or HvG direction). In nucleotides, the CDR3 is TGTGCCAGCCAGGGTATGGGTTTTGAGACCCAGTACTTC. Protein: CASQGMGFETQYF. The variable domain in full, completed from reference TRBV2 and TRBJ2-5, reads EPEVTQTPSHQVTQMGQEVILRCVPISNHLYFYWYRQILGQKVEFLVSFYNNEISEKSEIFDDQFSVERPDGSNFTLKIRSTKLEDSAMYFCASQGMGFETQYFGPGTRLLVL.